This T cell receptor (beta chain) derives from a study of technical replicates of blood from several donors. V was shortened by 1 base and J by 0 bases, with 7 bases between the two germline ends. The germline gives CDR1 MNHEY, CDR2 SMNVEV (reference sequence). The CDR3 runs to 14 residues. Clones were read by immunoSEQ multiplex PCR, and TCRdb kept only the in-frame ones, dropping some. The sample yields approximately 15,000 clones, 85% seen once. Sequencing input: PBMCs. The chain couples TRBV27 to TRBJ2-7; D might be TRBD2 (5 bases). The sequence derives from a human donor in good health. CDR3 sequence (DNA): TGTGCCAGCAGTTTATTACGGGACTCCTACGAGCAGTACTTC. It translates to CASSLLRDSYEQYF.